This TCR beta chain was retrieved from a study of monozygotic twins with inflammatory bowel disease. Germline CDR1 SQVTM, CDR2 ANQGSEA. The CDR3 is 13 amino acids. TCRdb reprocessed the 5' RACE reads and stores each CDR3 protein as one record, lacking DNA. Reported are more than 85,000 distinct CDR3 sequences; the ten largest clones contain around 12%. The origin of this receptor is a human donor with ulcerative colitis or Crohn's disease, or a healthy co-twin of an affected twin (not recorded which). Sequencing was carried out using blood. This chain connects TRBV29-1 to TRBJ2-5; TCRdb's D call of TRBD1 is untestable without DNA. The CDR3 is CSVRDPARETQYF.